This entry lists 27 T cell receptor beta chains sequenced from one sample in a study of shared clonotypes between healthy human individuals. The data were produced by immunoSEQ multiplex PCR, yet TCRdb's version contains in-frame clones alone and is incomplete. In the table there are more than 2 million clones, around 93% of which are singletons. Positive CCR7 selection of CD45RO-negative cells yielded the naive CD8 cells, and terminally differentiated effector memory CD45RA+ cells were excluded. Sequencing was performed on naive CD8+ T cells from PBMCs. The source of these receptors is a man aged 18 to 29 in good health. Some clones in this sample may be carry-over from other donors' samples.

This clone came up once. The V call is TRBV5-4, the J call TRBJ1-1; 9 nucleotides agree with TRBD1. Trimming took 2 bases from V and 4 from J; bases not matched to a gene: 9. Germline CDR1 and CDR2: SGHNT and YYREEE (reference sequence). The length of the CDR3 is 16 residues. The CDR3 region is CASSFGGDRALTEAFF. The CDR3 DNA is TGTGCCAGCAGCTTTGGGGGGGACAGGGCACTCACTGAAGCTTTCTTT.

In regard to this clone: In the same sample, other DNA sequences code for this CDR3. This rearrangement joins TRBV7-9 to TRBJ2-2; D is ambiguous. Looked up from germline, CDR1 is SEHNR and CDR2 is FQNEAQ (reference sequence). V was clipped by 3 bases and J by 6 bases, with 5 bases between them. The CDR3 covers 12 residues. The CDR3 nucleotides read TGTGCCAGCAGCTTTGGTGCCGGGGAGCTGTTTTTT. Encoded protein: CASSFGAGELFF.

This clone turned up a few times. V usage is TRBV2 and J usage is TRBJ1-1; D is undetermined. The CDR3 consists of 12 residues. V was cut by 6 bases and J by 1 base, with 6 bases left in between. Germline-derived CDR1 and CDR2 are SNHLY and FYNNEI. This CDR3 is CASRWSNTEAFF. For the CDR3, the DNA is TGTGCCAGCAGATGGTCGAACACTGAAGCTTTCTTT.

The genes are TRBV27 and TRBJ1-1; TRBD1 might be the D (5 bases). The CDR3 has 13 residues. With 0 bases removed from V and 6 bases from J, the gap between germline ends came to 8 bases. Germline V lookup: CDR1 MNHEY, CDR2 SMNVEV (reference sequence). The CDR3 reads CASSLSRGSEAFF. CDR3 nucleotides: TGTGCCAGCAGTTTATCGAGGGGATCTGAAGCTTTCTTT.

The genes are TRBV11-2 and TRBJ2-2, with unresolved D. Germline CDR1 reads SGHAT; CDR2 reads FQNNGV. The CDR3 runs to 15 residues. V dropped 1 base and J dropped 4 bases, with 10 bases sitting between them. The CDR3 bases are TGTGCCAGCAGCTTAGTTGCAACCCCCACCGGGGAGCTGTTTTTT. Its translation: CASSLVATPTGELFF.

The V call is TRBV7-9, the J call TRBJ2-7, with D possibly matching TRBD1 (5 bases). Trimming shortened V by 5 bases and J by 0 bases, and 11 bases separated the two germline ends. CDR1 is SEHNR, CDR2 FQNEAQ, per germline (reference sequence). The CDR3 length is 14 residues. In nucleotides, the CDR3 is TGTGCCAGCAGCCCCAGGGTGAACTCCTACGAGCAGTACTTC. Amino acids: CASSPRVNSYEQYF.

This clone was seen only a few times. V is TRBV5-1 and J is TRBJ1-4, with a tentative D call TRBD1 (5 bases). V was shortened by 0 bases and J by 2 bases, with 8 bases between the two germline ends. The length of the CDR3 is 15 residues. The germline CDR1 and CDR2 sequences are SGHRS and YFSETQ. The CDR3, as DNA: TGCGCCAGCAGCTTGGTGCCAGGGACTAATGAAAAACTGTTTTTT. This codes for CASSLVPGTNEKLFF.

J is TRBJ2-5 and V is TRBV28, with 9 bases fitting TRBD1. Unmatched junction bases numbered 28, after V lost 3 bases and J lost 5 bases. Germline CDR1 is MDHEN and CDR2 is SYDVKM. CDR3 length: 22 amino acids. CDR3 sequence (DNA): TGTGCCAGCAGTTTCCCAACCCGCTCGGACAGGGGTGGATTGGGAGACCTGGAGACCCAGTACTTC. Translating gives CASSFPTRSDRGGLGDLETQYF.

The chain is built from TRBV7-3 and TRBJ2-1; D is possibly TRBD1 (6 bases). Germline CDR1 SGHTA, CDR2 FQGTGA. CDR3 length equals 14 residues. The V gene lost 2 bases and the J gene lost 7 bases, with 12 bases spanning the gap. The CDR3 loop is CASSLYTGWNEQFF. For the CDR3, the DNA is TGTGCCAGCAGCTTATATACAGGGTGGAATGAGCAGTTCTTC.

The chain is built from TRBV5-1 and TRBJ2-3, with 8 nucleotides matching TRBD2. The CDR3 totals 16 residues. With 0 bases clipped from V and 5 bases from J, the junction kept 8 bases outside the gene matches. CDR1 and CDR2 from the germline V gene are SGHRS and YFSETQ. The CDR3 loop is CASSLARREAEDTQYF. The CDR3 DNA follows: TGCGCCAGCAGCTTGGCTCGGCGGGAGGCCGAAGATACGCAGTATTTT.

The chain's CDR3 is CASSIDIGTGGDEQYF. The CDR3 region has the DNA TGTGCCAGTAGTATTGATATTGGGACAGGGGGTGACGAGCAGTACTTC. The rearrangement joins TRBV19 to TRBJ2-7, with 11 positions matching TRBD1. This CDR3 is 16 amino acids long. Germline V lookup: CDR1 LNHDA, CDR2 SQIVND (reference sequence). The V gene end was trimmed by 3 bases and the J gene end by 5 bases; junction bases not matched to a gene: 9.

This rearrangement joins TRBV7-8 to TRBJ2-5; the D gene could be TRBD1 or TRBD2 (5 bases each). V lost 5 bases, J lost 0 bases, and 13 bases lay in between. The germline V gene encodes CDR1 SGHVS and CDR2 FQNEAQ. There are 15 residues in the CDR3. CDR3: CASSPPGPYQETQYF. CDR3 DNA sequence: TGTGCCAGCAGCCCACCGGGACCATACCAAGAGACCCAGTACTTC.

The V and J genes are TRBV29-1 and TRBJ2-1; D ambiguous. The CDR3 is 11 residues long. Germline CDR1 reads SQVTM; CDR2 reads ANQGSEA. Trimming shortened V by 3 bases and J by 9 bases, and 9 bases separated the two germline ends. CDR3 region: CSVDQLPEQFF. Here the CDR3 DNA reads TGCAGCGTTGATCAGCTTCCTGAGCAGTTCTTC.

The rearrangement links TRBV28 to TRBJ1-2, with 7 bases fitting TRBD1. This CDR3 is built from 16 residues. Unmatched junction bases numbered 16, after V lost 5 bases and J lost 7 bases. In germline, CDR1 is MDHEN, CDR2 SYDVKM. DNA of the CDR3: TGTGCCAGCAGTCCGATGGGCGGGCTGACAGGGTCTGGCTACACCTTC. Translating gives CASSPMGGLTGSGYTF.

To note about this clone: The sample carries other DNA sequences with the same CDR3. The chain combines TRBV9 with TRBJ1-4; 7 bases line up with TRBD1. Germline assignment: CDR1 SGDLS and CDR2 YYNGEE. The CDR3 is made up of 15 amino acids. V was clipped by 3 bases and J by 0 bases; unmatched bases: 2. The CDR3 region is CASSAGTATNEKLFF. The CDR3 DNA is TGTGCCAGCAGCGCAGGGACAGCAACTAATGAAAAACTGTTTTTT.

The chain couples TRBV6-1 to TRBJ1-3, with D uncertain. This CDR3 has 11 residues. V gave up 4 bases and J gave up 14 bases, with 12 bases separating them. The germline V gene has CDR1 MNHNS and CDR2 SASEGT. This CDR3 is CASSVGEGLYF. CDR3 DNA: TGTGCCAGCAGTGTGGGTGAGGGTCTATATTTT.

The chain joins TRBV10-3 to TRBJ2-1, with TRBD2 identical over 8 bases. The length of the CDR3 is 16 residues. J lost 2 bases, V lost 2 bases, and 5 bases had no gene match. Per germline, CDR1 ENHRY and CDR2 SYGVKD. CDR3: CAISEPLAGPYNEQFF. The CDR3 bases are TGTGCCATCAGTGAGCCTTTAGCGGGGCCCTACAATGAGCAGTTCTTC.

The CDR3 bases are TGTGCCAGCAGCTTAACATATAACACTGAAGCTTTCTTT. It encodes CASSLTYNTEAFF. This chain connects TRBV7-3 to TRBJ1-1; D not resolved. This CDR3 has 13 amino acids. Trimming removed 0 bases from V and 2 bases from J, with 4 bases in between. Germline V gene data show CDR1 as SGHTA and CDR2 as FQGTGA.

This clone was seen just once. CDR3 nucleotide sequence: TGTGCCAGTAGTATTCGAACTAGCGTGTTCCCAGATACGCAGTATTTT. This sequence encodes CASSIRTSVFPDTQYF. This chain links TRBV19 with TRBJ2-3; 7 bases match TRBD2. This CDR3 has 16 residues. Germline CDR1 LNHDA, CDR2 SQIVND (reference sequence). Germline trimming cut 3 bases from V and 4 bases from J; bases unmatched to any gene: 10.

This clone was counted once. The genes are TRBV5-3 and TRBJ2-7; 8 positions agree with TRBD2. TRBV5-3 is assigned to the ORF class and has an uncertain function. V lost 2 bases to trimming and J lost 5 bases; unmatched junction nucleotides: 18. The CDR3 spans 18 residues. CDR3 bases: TGTGCCAGAAGCTTCCCAACTCTATGGGCTAGCGGGCTCGACGAGCAGTACTTC. Protein product: CARSFPTLWASGLDEQYF.

The V and J genes are TRBV28 and TRBJ2-5; D is possibly TRBD1 or TRBD2 (5 bases each). Trimming removed 4 bases from V and 5 bases from J, with 17 bases in between. This CDR3 contains 15 residues. Germline V lookup: CDR1 MDHEN, CDR2 SYDVKM. CDR3 protein: CASSSLGERGETQYF. CDR3 DNA: TGTGCCAGCAGTTCTCTGGGGGAGCGAGGGGAGACCCAGTACTTC.

J is TRBJ2-7 and V is TRBV28, with 9 bases aligning to TRBD2. The V and J ends lost 2 bases and 2 bases, in that order; junction bases with no gene match: 7. The CDR3 totals 16 residues. Germline V gene data show CDR1 as MDHEN and CDR2 as SYDVKM. The CDR3 loop is CASSLPIAGEPYEQYF. The CDR3 DNA follows: TGTGCCAGCAGTTTACCCATAGCGGGAGAGCCCTACGAGCAGTACTTC.

This chain joins TRBV9 and TRBJ2-3, with 10 bases that match TRBD2. Trimming at V came to 1 base and at J to 3 bases, leaving 5 bases not matched to a gene. This CDR3 region has 16 residues. Germline assignment: CDR1 SGDLS and CDR2 YYNGEE. DNA for the CDR3: TGTGCCAGCAGCGTACCCCTAGCGGGAGCGACAGATACGCAGTATTTT. It yields the protein CASSVPLAGATDTQYF.

The V call is TRBV7-9, the J call TRBJ2-1; D perhaps matches TRBD2 (6 bases). CDR3 length: 15 amino acids. With 5 bases removed from V and 3 bases from J, the gap between germline ends came to 14 bases. Germline V CDR1 and CDR2: SEHNR, FQNEAQ (reference sequence). In DNA form, the CDR3 reads TGTGCCAGCAGCCCCTCCGCGGGGCTCTACAATGAGCAGTTCTTC. It codes for CASSPSAGLYNEQFF.

J is TRBJ2-7 and V is TRBV11-2; 9 bases line up with TRBD1. After removal of 1 base from V and 5 bases from J, the junction contained 9 bases not matched to a gene. Germline loops: CDR1 SGHAT, CDR2 FQNNGV. This CDR3 is 16 amino acids long. The CDR3 nucleotides read TGTGCCAGCAGCTTAGGTGTGGGACAGGGTTTCGACGAGCAGTACTTC. This codes for CASSLGVGQGFDEQYF.

The gene calls are TRBV9 and TRBJ2-5, with TRBD2 identical over 15 bases. The J segment lost 4 bases and the V segment lost 4 bases, leaving 5 bases of the junction unmatched. The CDR3 loop spans 16 amino acids. The germline gives CDR1 SGDLS, CDR2 YYNGEE. The chain's CDR3 is CASSPQGLAGGETQYF. CDR3 DNA sequence: TGTGCCAGCAGCCCTCAGGGACTAGCGGGAGGAGAGACCCAGTACTTC.

J is TRBJ2-1 and V is TRBV5-8, with 10 positions matching TRBD2. Germline CDR1 reads SGHTS; CDR2 reads YDEGEE. The CDR3 spans 20 residues. The V and J ends lost 5 bases and 1 base, in that order; junction bases with no gene match: 18. The CDR3 sequence is CASSYVAVYTSGASYNEQFF. In DNA, the CDR3 is TGTGCCAGCAGTTACGTCGCGGTTTATACTAGCGGGGCGTCCTACAATGAGCAGTTCTTC.